This T cell receptor (beta chain) comes out of a study of response to subunit inactivated influenza vaccine. Each CDR3 protein is one row after TCRdb ran MiXCR on the RT-PCR reads. The sample has approximately 480,000 distinct CDR3 sequences; roughly 9.8% are singletons. Germline V gene data show CDR1 as SGHVS and CDR2 as FQNEAQ. The CDR3 consists of 15 residues. The germline V and J ends were trimmed by 0 bases and 4 bases, with 12 bases remaining between them. Points from the study as a whole: Each seasonal influenza vaccination recruits few new T cells, the authors suggested.

The sample holds many counts of this clonotype. Its antigen is unknown. The chain combines TRBV7-8 with TRBJ1-2; tentatively, D is TRBD1 (5 bases). Sequences were derived from PBMCs from blood, sampled 40 to 50 days after vaccination. The sequence came from a man aged 50-59 years who received an inactivated influenza vaccine. The CDR3, as DNA: TGTGCCAGCAGCTTAGCGGGACGGAACTTCTATGGCTACACCTTC. Residues: CASSLAGRNFYGYTF.